This TCR beta chain was profiled in a study of metastatic and nonmetastatic thyroid tumors. Background on the study: Malignant and benign thyroid patients had repertoires compared in peripheral blood and tumor or nodule tissue.

Methods used by the authors: Clinicopathological groups of papillary thyroid cancer showed CDR3 differences that were used to build a distant-metastasis classifier. TCRdb re-called the PCR reads through MiXCR. These V and J calls rely on TCRdb rather than the paper's analysis. The sample carries tens of thousands of clones, about 19% recorded once. Study-level results: Benign nodules were reported to have significantly lower TCR beta diversity than malignant thyroid tumors, in blood and tumor.

Germline assignment: CDR1 MDHEN and CDR2 SYDVKM. The V end lost 7 bases, the J end lost 3 bases, and 19 bases lay between the germline ends. The CDR3 has 15 amino acids. Nobody among the patients had been given any treatment before thyroid surgery. The sample holds a few counts of this clone. The antigen is unknown. The origin of this receptor is a female donor with papillary thyroid cancer or a benign thyroid nodule (not recorded which). Some clones in this sample may be carry-over from other donors' samples. The chain uses TRBV28 and TRBJ2-7; TRBD1 is a possible D gene (6 bases). Sequenced sample: tumor tissue. The CDR3 sequence: CASTFAGAALYEQYF. In DNA form, the CDR3 reads TGTGCCAGCACTTTTGCAGGGGCCGCACTCTACGAGCAGTACTTC.